Listed below are T cell receptor beta chains from one sample, sequenced in a study of OX40 agonist ivuxolimab in advanced cancers. Measured with immunoSEQ multiplex PCR; TCRdb has only the in-frame clones, and not every one. The sample contains approximately 62,000 clones, around 90% of which appear only once. Source: CD4+ or CD8+ T cells sorted from blood, taken in a trial of the OX40 agonist ivuxolimab. The receptors originated from an adult with an advanced solid tumor such as melanoma, head and neck, liver or kidney cancer. The CDR3 runs from the conserved cysteine through the conserved F or W. Each record gives: D gene, clone size, V gene, J gene, CDR3 DNA, CDR3 protein. A D gene is named only where the DNA matches it firmly. Expanded clones get a size class; other rows say once, few or many, or leave the size out.

TRBD1	.	TRBV6-5	TRBJ1-2	TGTGCCAGCAGCTTCATAACAGGGGCGGACGGCTACACCTTC	CASSFITGADGYTF
TRBD1	.	TRBV5-1	TRBJ2-2	TGCGCCAGCAGCTCGACAGGGGCTGGCACCGGGGAGCTGTTTTTT	CASSSTGAGTGELFF
.	.	TRBV12-1	TRBJ1-2	TGTGCCAGCAGCCCCCGCAGAGGGGATAACTATGGCTACACCTTC	CASSPRRGDNYGYTF
.	.	TRBV28	TRBJ2-5	TGTGCCAGCAGCCTTAAAGATGGGGGCCCAGAGACCCAGTACTTC	CASSLKDGGPETQYF
TRBD1	.	TRBV5-1	TRBJ1-1	TGCGCCAGCAGCTCGGACAGGACCATAGAAGCTTTCTTT	CASSSDRTIEAFF
.	.	TRBV14	TRBJ2-3	TGTGCCAGCAGCCAAGATCTGACCTCAGATACGCAGTATTTT	CASSQDLTSDTQYF
TRBD1	.	TRBV18	TRBJ2-7	TGTGCCAGCTCACTGGCACCGGGACAGAATTCCTACGAGCAGTACTTC	CASSLAPGQNSYEQYF
.	.	TRBV6-6	TRBJ1-1	TGTGCCACCCGTGGGGGAGTTGGGAACACTGAAGCTTTCTTT	CATRGGVGNTEAFF
.	.	TRBV7-9	TRBJ1-1	TGTGCCAGCAGCCTCCCTCTGATGACCTCTGAAGCTTTCTTT	CASSLPLMTSEAFF
.	.	TRBV11-2	TRBJ2-3	TGTGCCAGCGGCCGTGGGGCTATCACAGATACGCAGTATTTT	CASGRGAITDTQYF
.	.	TRBV6-5	TRBJ2-5	TGTGCCAGCAGGGCAGGGTGGGAGACCCAGTACTTC	CASRAGWETQYF
TRBD1	.	TRBV19	TRBJ1-1	TGTGCCAGTAGTACCACAGGGGACACTGAAGCTTTCTTT	CASSTTGDTEAFF
TRBD1	.	TRBV19	TRBJ1-5	TGTGCCAGTAGTATTTGGGGACAGGCCCATCAGCCCCAGCATTTT	CASSIWGQAHQPQHF
TRBD2	.	TRBV7-9	TRBJ2-6	TGTGCCAGCAGCCAGAGCGGGGGCTCTGGGGCCAACGTCCTGACTTTC	CASSQSGGSGANVLTF
TRBD1	.	TRBV18	TRBJ2-7	TGTGCCAGCTCACTTCTGGCCGGACAGGGCGGCTACGAGCAGTACTTC	CASSLLAGQGGYEQYF
.	.	TRBV7-2	TRBJ1-2	TGTGCCAGCGGGTCTAACTATGGCTACACCTTC	CASGSNYGYTF
.	.	TRBV7-3	TRBJ2-1	TGTGCCAGCAGCGCCAGGTGGGGGCCTAATGAGCAGTTCTTC	CASSARWGPNEQFF
TRBD2	.	TRBV5-1	TRBJ2-5	TGCGCCAGCAGCTTGCTCGGGACTACGATCCAAGAGACCCAGTACTTC	CASSLLGTTIQETQYF
TRBD1	.	TRBV4-1	TRBJ2-1	TGCGCCAGCAGCCAGGGGGACAGGGATAGAAGTGAGCAGTTCTTC	CASSQGDRDRSEQFF
TRBD1	.	TRBV28	TRBJ1-1	TGTGCCAGCAGTTGGACAGGGGGTTTGGCTTTCTTT	CASSWTGGLAFF
.	.	TRBV21-1	TRBJ2-5	TGTGCCAGCAGCAAAGCGCTGGCGGGGGTTCGAGAGACCCAGTACTTC	CASSKALAGVRETQYF
.	.	TRBV7-2	TRBJ2-1	TGTGCCAGCAGCCTAACCGGGACTGAAAACTACAATGAGCAGTTCTTC	CASSLTGTENYNEQFF
.	.	TRBV6-5	TRBJ1-4	TGTGCCAGCAGTGAACAGCCATCTAATGAAAAACTGTTTTTT	CASSEQPSNEKLFF
.	.	TRBV7-9	TRBJ1-2	TGTGCCAGCAGCTCTAACATGCGGAACTATGGCTACACCTTC	CASSSNMRNYGYTF
.	.	TRBV11-2	TRBJ2-7	TGTGCCAGCAGCCTTAGGGAAGCGGCTGAGCAGTACTTC	CASSLREAAEQYF
TRBD2	.	TRBV6-5	TRBJ2-7	TGTGCCAGCAGACCACTAGCGGCTTATTCCTACGAGCAGTACTTC	CASRPLAAYSYEQYF
TRBD2	.	TRBV28	TRBJ2-7	TGTGCCACCATCTTGGGGGGGACGGTACCCTACGAGCAGTACTTC	CATILGGTVPYEQYF
.	.	TRBV25-1	TRBJ2-3	TGTGCCAGCAGTAGAACAGGGATTCAGGTAGATACGCAGTATTTT	CASSRTGIQVDTQYF
TRBD2	.	TRBV27	TRBJ2-5	TGTGCCAGCAGTTTAAGGAAGGGACTAGCCTACTTC	CASSLRKGLAYF
TRBD2	.	TRBV7-2	TRBJ2-1	TGTGCCAGCAGCTTTCGAGCGGGGGACCATGAGCAGTTCTTC	CASSFRAGDHEQFF
.	.	TRBV7-2	TRBJ1-4	TGTGCCAGCAGTATTGGGACATGGGTCGAAAAACTGTTTTTT	CASSIGTWVEKLFF
TRBD2	.	TRBV28	TRBJ2-1	TGTGCCAGCAGTTCGGGGACTAGCCGCAATGAGCAGTTCTTC	CASSSGTSRNEQFF
.	.	TRBV5-1	TRBJ2-3	TGCGCCAGCAGCTTGGATGGCGGGACCCCGGGTACGCAGTATTTT	CASSLDGGTPGTQYF
TRBD1	.	TRBV6-5	TRBJ2-7	TGTGCCAGCAGGCCGGGACAGGGGGCCTACGAGCAGTACTTC	CASRPGQGAYEQYF
.	.	TRBV5-6	TRBJ2-1	TGTGCCAGCAGCACATACAGGTACAATGAGCAGTTCTTC	CASSTYRYNEQFF
TRBD1	.	TRBV25-1	TRBJ2-3	TGTGCCAGCGGGGGACAGGGGGCATCGGTTTCACGAGCAGATACGCAGTATTTT	CASGGQGASVSRADTQYF
TRBD1	once	TRBV28	TRBJ2-5	TGTGCCAGCAGGTTATCCGGGACAGGGATCCCACAGGGAGAGACCCAGTACTTC	CASRLSGTGIPQGETQYF
TRBD1	.	TRBV5-6	TRBJ2-6	TGTGCCAGCAGCCAGACAGGGGTTTTCGGGGCCAACGTCCTGACTTTC	CASSQTGVFGANVLTF
TRBD2	.	TRBV2	TRBJ2-5	TGTGCCAGCAGTGAAATGGGACTAGCTCAAGAGACCCAGTACTTC	CASSEMGLAQETQYF
.	.	TRBV2	TRBJ2-3	TGTGCCAGCAGTGATGAGCTTTCTAGCACAGATACGCAGTATTTT	CASSDELSSTDTQYF
.	.	TRBV5-4	TRBJ1-6	TGTGCCAGCAGGATTGGGGGGAGGTCCAGTGATTCACCCCTCCACTTT	CASRIGGRSSDSPLHF
.	.	TRBV5-4	TRBJ2-3	TGTGCCAGCAGCCTCGCGAGCACAGATACGCAGTATTTT	CASSLASTDTQYF